In its sample, the clone carrying this T cell receptor (beta chain) was seen many times. What it recognizes is unknown. The data are from a study of regulatory T cells in long-lasting Graves disease. Investigators prepared the TCR beta libraries by applying iRepertoire HTBI primers and Arm-PCR of CDR3 regions. TCRdb fed the multiplex PCR reads into MiXCR, producing one record per CDR3 protein. Among about 400,000 distinct CDR3 sequences, 15% were seen once, and the ten largest hold under 9%. Specified time point: newly diagnosed GD, antithyroid drugs for less than 3 months. PBMC RNA was the source of the TCR library. The CDR3 runs to 16 residues. V was cut by 0 bases and J by 8 bases, with 20 bases left in between. Germline V gene data show CDR1 as SQVTM and CDR2 as ANQGSEA. The study, taken as a whole, reports: New patients shared fewer public clonotypes (roughly 1,000) than persistent patients did (roughly 2,600). TRBV28 was favored in persistent disease, as were TRBJ1-2 and TRBJ2-5.

The same sample was also used in a study of T cells in Graves' hyperthyroidism and ophthalmopathy.

The TCR sequence derives from a woman in her forties with Graves disease. Sequencing was performed on peripheral blood mononuclear cells (PBMCs), taken at new diagnosis, from a patient treated with antithyroid drugs. The chain is built from TRBV29-1 and TRBJ2-1, with D unclear. CDR3 sequence: CSVEDRDLRNTDEQFF. In DNA form, the CDR3 reads TGCAGCGTTGAAGATCGCGATCTCAGAAACACCGATGAGCAGTTCTTC.